One and the same sample provided the 12 T cell receptor beta chains below, sequenced in a study of T cell changes during pregnancy in multiple sclerosis. The method was immunoSEQ multiplex PCR; TCRdb's version includes in-frame clones alone and lacks a portion of them. The table includes 15,000 to 20,000 clones, more than 80% detected once. This specimen consisted of CD8+ T cells from peripheral blood mononuclear cells, obtained in the third trimester of pregnancy. These receptors originate from a female donor in good health, enrolled as a control in a pregnancy study.

The genes are TRBV7-9 and TRBJ1-2; D remains ambiguous. CDR3 length equals 15 residues. The V gene lost 4 bases and the J gene lost 5 bases, with 17 bases spanning the gap. CDR1 SEHNR and CDR2 FQNEAQ come from the germline V gene (reference sequence). The CDR3 reads CASSSLGLTIYGYTF. The CDR3 DNA reads TGTGCCAGCAGCTCCCTTGGGCTGACTATTTATGGCTACACCTTC.

V is TRBV7-6 and J is TRBJ1-3; 7 nucleotides agree with TRBD1. The CDR3 has 17 amino acids. V shed 0 bases, J shed 5 bases, and the junction held 10 bases outside the gene matches. Germline lookup yields CDR1 SGHVS and CDR2 FNYEAQ. CDR3 sequence (DNA): TGTGCCAGCAGCTTAGCGGACCCGACAGGGAGGAGAAACACCATATATTTT. Protein product: CASSLADPTGRRNTIYF.

This clone came up a few times. The J gene is TRBJ1-2, the V gene TRBV9; D unresolved. This CDR3 has 14 amino acids. Germline lookup yields CDR1 SGDLS and CDR2 YYNGEE. Between the trimmed V and J ends, which lost 4 bases and 4 bases, there was a span of 14 bases. The CDR3 nucleotides read TGTGCCAGCAGCCCACCGACGGGGAGCTATGGCTACACCTTC. Protein: CASSPPTGSYGYTF. Using reference TRBV9 and TRBJ1-2 for the parts outside the CDR3, the full variable domain is DSGVTQTPKHLITATGQRVTLRCSPRSGDLSVYWYQQSLDQGLQFLIQYYNGEERAKGNILERFSAQQFPDLHSELNLSSLELGDSALYFCASSPPTGSYGYTFGSGTRLTVV.

The V and J genes are TRBV11-1 and TRBJ2-3; no clear D. The CDR3 extends over 14 amino acids. V was pared by 5 bases and J by 2 bases, with 11 bases between. Germline lookup yields CDR1 SGHAT and CDR2 FQDESV (reference sequence). The CDR3, as DNA: TGTGCCAGCAGCACGACTTACCTCACAGATACGCAGTATTTT. This sequence encodes CASSTTYLTDTQYF.

The chain has TRBV9 and TRBJ1-3, with unresolved D. Trimming removed 3 bases at V and 0 bases at J, with 13 bases between. Per the germline V gene, CDR1 is SGDLS and CDR2 is YYNGEE. The CDR3 length is 16 residues. This CDR3 is CASSGGSGVSGNTIYF. The CDR3 coding sequence is TGTGCCAGCAGCGGAGGGTCGGGTGTCTCTGGAAACACCATATATTTT.

The chain couples TRBV7-9 to TRBJ2-7; TRBD1 agrees at 7 bases. The CDR3 sequence is 15 residues long. The V gene end was trimmed by 5 bases and the J gene end by 3 bases; junction bases not matched to a gene: 10. Germline CDR1 reads SEHNR; CDR2 reads FQNEAQ (reference sequence). CDR3 loop: CASSPSRGQNYEQYF. Here the CDR3 DNA reads TGTGCCAGCAGCCCTAGTAGGGGACAGAACTACGAGCAGTACTTC. Variable domain in full (rest from reference TRBV7-9 and TRBJ2-7): DTGVSQNPRHKITKRGQNVTFRCDPISEHNRLYWYRQTLGQGPEFLTYFQNEAQLEKSRLLSDRFSAERPKGSFSTLEIQRTEQGDSAMYLCASSPSRGQNYEQYFGPGTRLTVT.

The chain couples TRBV7-9 to TRBJ1-2; TRBD1 matches at 7 bases. The CDR3 contains 13 residues. The V segment lost 4 bases and the J segment 6 bases; nucleotides outside the gene matches: 5. Per germline, CDR1 SEHNR and CDR2 FQNEAQ (reference sequence). The CDR3 coding sequence is TGTGCCAGCAGCTCCTATACAGGGGATGGCTACACCTTC. Encoded protein: CASSSYTGDGYTF. The complete variable domain, with remaining parts taken from reference TRBV7-9 and TRBJ1-2, reads DTGVSQNPRHKITKRGQNVTFRCDPISEHNRLYWYRQTLGQGPEFLTYFQNEAQLEKSRLLSDRFSAERPKGSFSTLEIQRTEQGDSAMYLCASSSYTGDGYTFGSGTRLTVV.

In this sample, this clone turned up a few times. The chain uses TRBV27 and TRBJ1-1; a weak D match, TRBD1 (5 bases). Between the trimmed V and J ends, which lost 6 bases and 1 base, there was a span of 9 bases. From germline, CDR1 is MNHEY and CDR2 SMNVEV (reference sequence). The CDR3 is 13 amino acids. The CDR3 sequence is CASSIDRNTEAFF. Written as DNA, the CDR3 is TGTGCCAGCAGCATAGACAGGAACACTGAAGCTTTCTTT.

The chain has TRBV5-6 and TRBJ1-4; D call uncertain. The length of the CDR3 is 16 residues. Trimming took 1 base from V and 0 from J, leaving 10 bases between them. Germline V lookup: CDR1 SGHDT, CDR2 YYEEEE. DNA for the CDR3: TGTGCCAGCAGCTTGTACGGCGAGGCAACTAATGAAAAACTGTTTTTT. Amino acids: CASSLYGEATNEKLFF.

The J gene is TRBJ2-7, the V gene TRBV4-3; tentatively, D is TRBD1 (5 bases). Germline loops: CDR1 LGHNA, CDR2 YSLEER. CDR3 length: 13 amino acids. V lost 3 bases, J lost 4 bases, and 10 bases lay in between. CDR3 sequence reads: CASSHGRQYEQYF. The DNA for the CDR3 is TGCGCCAGCAGCCACGGTAGACAGTACGAGCAGTACTTC.

The rearrangement uses TRBV6-1 and TRBJ2-1; D is perhaps TRBD2 (6 bases). This CDR3 is 11 amino acids long. Deletions cut 6 bases from V and 6 bases from J, with 6 bases between. The germline V gene encodes CDR1 MNHNS and CDR2 SASEGT. CDR3 DNA: TGTGCCAGCAGGGGGGGCAATGAGCAGTTCTTC. As protein: CASRGGNEQFF.

The count of this clone is one. The chain links TRBV27 to TRBJ1-1; 7 positions match TRBD1. CDR3 size: 12 residues. Trimming took 5 bases from V and 7 from J; bases not matched to a gene: 4. Germline V CDR1 and CDR2: MNHEY, SMNVEV (reference sequence). The CDR3 is CASSPQGVEAFF. The DNA of the CDR3 is TGTGCCAGCAGTCCCCAGGGGGTTGAAGCTTTCTTT.